This entry lists 8 T cell receptor beta chains sequenced from one sample in a study of neurological immune-mediated disorders. MiXCR, run by TCRdb on the 5' RACE reads, gives a single entry per CDR3 protein. Of 20,000 to 25,000 distinct CDR3 sequences in the sample, about 6.2% were seen once. The specimen was CD8+ T cells from blood. Receptor source: a man aged 18 to 30 in good health.

This clonotype was observed at least ten times. This chain joins TRBV4-1 and TRBJ1-6, with D perhaps matching TRBD1 (5 bases). The V and J ends lost 8 bases and 7 bases respectively, with 18 bases between them. Per the germline V gene, CDR1 is MGHRA and CDR2 is YSYEKL. This CDR3 region has 15 residues. In DNA form, the CDR3 reads TGCGCCAGCGGGGGGATAGGTGACGGGAATTCACCCCTCCACTTT. It codes for CASGGIGDGNSPLHF.

This clonotype occurred once. The chain is built from TRBV11-3 and TRBJ2-1; D may be TRBD2 (5 bases). This CDR3 has 13 amino acids. V was trimmed by 1 base and J by 10 bases, leaving 11 bases between them. CDR1 is SGHNT, CDR2 YENEEA, per germline. The CDR3 region is CASSLGQAGEQFF. The CDR3 region has the DNA TGTGCCAGCAGCTTAGGGCAGGCGGGCGAGCAGTTCTTC.

The sample holds many counts of this clonotype. V and J are TRBV20-1 and TRBJ2-2, with D unclear. Trimming left V 0 bases short and J 6 bases short, with 17 bases between. Germline V gene sequence: CDR1 DFQATT, CDR2 SNEGSKA (reference sequence). The CDR3 is 16 amino acids. The DNA for the CDR3 is TGCAGTGCTAGAGATCTATTGGCTAGTTCCCCCGGGGAGCTGTTTTTT. It encodes CSARDLLASSPGELFF.

By its share, this clonotype is medium-sized. The rearrangement uses TRBV20-1 and TRBJ2-1; D not resolved. Trimming left V 6 bases short and J 0 bases short, with 15 bases between. Germline CDR1 reads DFQATT; CDR2 reads SNEGSKA (reference sequence). CDR3 length equals 15 residues. The CDR3 DNA sequence: TGCAGTGCCCCCTCGATCGGGCTCTCCTACAATGAGCAGTTCTTC. This sequence encodes CSAPSIGLSYNEQFF.

This clonotype was recorded many times. The genes are TRBV4-1 and TRBJ2-7; 8 bases map to TRBD1. The V gene's germline CDR1 is MGHRA and CDR2 YSYEKL. This CDR3 is 13 amino acids long. J lost 5 bases, V lost 6 bases, and 6 bases had no gene match. The CDR3 here is CASRPRDRHEQYF. CDR3 DNA: TGCGCCAGCAGGCCCCGGGACAGGCACGAGCAGTACTTC.

At least ten counts were recorded for this clonotype. The chain uses TRBV4-1 and TRBJ1-2; TRBD1 agrees at 7 bases. This CDR3 comprises 13 residues. V shed 4 bases and J 6 bases; nucleotides not matched to a gene: 5. Looked up from germline, CDR1 is MGHRA and CDR2 is YSYEKL. The CDR3 DNA reads as TGCGCCAGCAGCCTCGGACAGGCGGATGGCTACACCTTC. This encodes CASSLGQADGYTF.

This clonotype was recorded many times. The rearrangement joins TRBV4-1 to TRBJ2-3; 7 bases are shared with TRBD1. The CDR3 is made up of 15 amino acids. V shed 0 bases, J shed 4 bases, and the junction held 4 bases outside the gene matches. The germline gives CDR1 MGHRA, CDR2 YSYEKL. CDR3 nucleotides: TGCGCCAGCAGCCAAGACAGGGGGTCTTCAGATACGCAGTATTTT. Translation: CASSQDRGSSDTQYF.

This clonotype was counted at least ten times. The chain combines TRBV11-1 with TRBJ2-7, with D possibly TRBD1 on 6 matching bases. Germline CDR1 reads SGHAT; CDR2 reads FQDESV (reference sequence). V was cut by 4 bases and J by 3 bases, with 10 bases left in between. This CDR3 has 13 residues. DNA of the CDR3: TGTGCCAGCAGCTCCGGACAGTACTACGAGCAGTACTTC. This gives the protein CASSSGQYYEQYF.